This TCR beta chain was captured in a study of blood T cell repertoires in COVID-19. The CDR3 covers 14 residues. V dropped 2 bases and J dropped 5; count of bases not matched to a gene: 2. Germline V gene lookup returns CDR1 SEHNR and CDR2 FQNEAQ (reference sequence). Assay used: immunoSEQ multiplex PCR; TCRdb lists only in-frame clones, some missing. The data show 150,000 to 200,000 clones, about 81% seen once. Comment on this clone: Other DNA variants within this sample encode the same CDR3.

The clonotype comes from a woman in her sixties or seventies with acute or convalescent COVID-19. This chain links TRBV7-9 with TRBJ2-5; the match to TRBD1 covers 10 bases. The sample comprised peripheral blood. The CDR3: CASSLWGQGETQYF. In DNA form, the CDR3 reads TGTGCCAGCAGCTTATGGGGACAGGGGGAGACCCAGTACTTC.